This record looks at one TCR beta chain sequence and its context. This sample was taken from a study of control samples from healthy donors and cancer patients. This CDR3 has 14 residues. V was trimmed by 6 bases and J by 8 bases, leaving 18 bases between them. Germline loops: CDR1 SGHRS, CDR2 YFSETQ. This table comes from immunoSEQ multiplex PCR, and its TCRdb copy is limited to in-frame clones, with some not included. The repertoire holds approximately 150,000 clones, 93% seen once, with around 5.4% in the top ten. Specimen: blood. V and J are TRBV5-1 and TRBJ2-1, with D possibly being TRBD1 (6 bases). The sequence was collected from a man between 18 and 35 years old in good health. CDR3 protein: CASTGRVGGDEQFF. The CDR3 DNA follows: TGCGCCAGCACCGGTCGGGTTGGGGGCGATGAGCAGTTCTTC.